Below, 30 T cell receptor beta chains from the same sample are listed, as sequenced in a study of OX40 agonist ivuxolimab in advanced cancers. The data were produced by immunoSEQ multiplex PCR, yet TCRdb's version contains in-frame clones alone and is incomplete. The repertoire holds tens of thousands of clones, with roughly 88% as singletons. Sequenced material: CD4+ or CD8+ T cells sorted from blood, taken in a trial of the OX40 agonist ivuxolimab. These receptors were obtained from an adult with an advanced solid tumor such as melanoma, head and neck, liver or kidney cancer.

V gene TRBV5-4 combines with J gene TRBJ2-7, with D possibly being TRBD1 (5 bases). Germline loops: CDR1 SGHNT, CDR2 YYREEE (reference sequence). This CDR3 has 16 amino acids. The germline V and J ends were trimmed by 0 bases and 6 bases, with 19 bases remaining between them. The CDR3: CASSLAGSGNRGEQYF. The CDR3 DNA reads TGTGCCAGCAGCTTGGCCGGCTCAGGGAACCGTGGCGAGCAGTACTTC.

This clone was picked up one time. The chain employs TRBV6-5 and TRBJ2-2; D assignment may be TRBD1 or TRBD2 (5 bases each). This CDR3 region has 14 residues. V was pared by 7 bases and J by 7 bases, with 16 bases between. Per the germline V gene, CDR1 is MNHEY and CDR2 is SVGAGI. The chain's CDR3 is CASTTGARSGELFF. CDR3 sequence (DNA): TGTGCCAGCACAACCGGGGCCCGGAGCGGGGAGCTGTTTTTT.

In the case of this clone: The same CDR3 also results from other DNA sequences found in this sample. The chain has TRBV11-2 and TRBJ2-7; D uncertain. CDR1 and CDR2 (germline): SGHAT, FQNNGV. The length of the CDR3 is 11 residues. Deletions cut 5 bases from V and 0 bases from J, with 2 bases between. The CDR3 is CASSSSYEQYF. In DNA, the CDR3 is TGTGCCAGCAGCAGCTCCTACGAGCAGTACTTC.

The chain employs TRBV7-3 and TRBJ2-1; D not certain. Trimming cost V 4 bases and J 7 bases, with 14 bases left between them. The CDR3 extends over 14 amino acids. CDR1 SGHTA and CDR2 FQGTGA come from the germline V gene. The CDR3 reads CASSSQRDTNEQFF. The CDR3 coding sequence is TGTGCCAGCAGCTCACAGCGCGATACTAATGAGCAGTTCTTC.

CDR3 DNA: TGTGCCAGCAGTGAATCAGACTATGGCTACACCTTC. Its translation: CASSESDYGYTF. J is TRBJ1-2 and V is TRBV6-1; D call uncertain. The V end lost 2 bases, the J end lost 3 bases, and 4 bases lay between the germline ends. CDR3 length: 12 amino acids. Germline CDR1 and CDR2: MNHNS and SASEGT.

The chain employs TRBV10-3 and TRBJ1-3; TRBD1 might be the D (6 bases). This CDR3 is 14 amino acids long. V was clipped by 2 bases and J by 2 bases, with 7 bases between them. Germline V gene data show CDR1 as ENHRY and CDR2 as SYGVKD. The CDR3 sequence: CAISEQGPGNTIYF. DNA for the CDR3: TGTGCCATCAGTGAGCAGGGGCCTGGAAACACCATATATTTT.

V and J are TRBV6-5 and TRBJ1-3; D not resolved. V shed 6 bases and J shed 4 bases, with 7 bases lying between them. In germline, CDR1 is MNHEY, CDR2 SVGAGI. The CDR3 consists of 12 residues. The CDR3 region is CASRSQGNTIYF. DNA of the CDR3: TGTGCCAGCAGATCACAGGGAAACACCATATATTTT.

The rearrangement links TRBV20-1 to TRBJ2-5; D not certain. The CDR3 contains 10 residues. Germline CDR1 is DFQATT and CDR2 is SNEGSKA (reference sequence). The chain's CDR3 is CSLDGETQYF. CDR3 coding DNA: TGCAGCCTTGATGGGGAGACCCAGTACTTC.

This chain joins TRBV5-4 and TRBJ2-7; D unclear. The germline V gene has CDR1 SGHNT and CDR2 YYREEE (reference sequence). Trimming removed 4 bases at V and 5 bases at J, with 13 bases between. The CDR3 totals 13 residues. CDR3 nucleotides: TGTGCCAGCAGCGCTGTAGGGTTCGACGAGCAGTACTTC. It codes for CASSAVGFDEQYF. The full variable domain, completed using reference TRBV5-4 and TRBJ2-7, is ETGVTQSPTHLIKTRGQQVTLRCSSQSGHNTVSWYQQALGQGPQFIFQYYREEENGRGNFPPRFSGLQFPNYSSELNVNALELDDSALYLCASSAVGFDEQYFGPGTRLTVT.

This clone was seen a single time. V is TRBV7-6 and J is TRBJ2-7, with TRBD2 matching 7 bases. The CDR3 covers 17 residues. V trimming: 5 bases; J trimming: 0 bases; junction bases outside the gene matches: 13. Germline-derived CDR1 and CDR2 are SGHVS and FNYEAQ. CDR3 region: CASSPRVAGPSSYEQYF. CDR3 bases: TGTGCCAGCAGCCCTCGGGTAGCGGGCCCGAGCTCCTACGAGCAGTACTTC.

This clone came up once. This sequence joins TRBV15 and TRBJ2-1, with D unclear. The V and J ends lost 4 bases and 12 bases respectively, with 16 bases between them. Germline CDR1 is LNHNV and CDR2 is YYDKDF (reference sequence). CDR3 size: 13 residues. The CDR3 loop reads CATSTYPPQVQFF. The CDR3 DNA reads as TGTGCCACCAGCACTTATCCTCCCCAGGTGCAGTTCTTC.

The chain carries TRBV19 and TRBJ1-1; the match to TRBD1 covers 7 bases. The germline gives CDR1 LNHDA, CDR2 SQIVND (reference sequence). Losses at the gene ends were 9 bases for V and 6 bases for J; bases not matched to a gene: 10. This CDR3 is built from 13 residues. The CDR3 sequence: CASSTGVGPEAFF. CDR3 nucleotides: TGTGCCAGCTCCACAGGGGTCGGTCCTGAAGCTTTCTTT.

The chain employs TRBV7-9 and TRBJ2-1; 10 bases fit TRBD2. V trimming: 7 bases; J trimming: 5 bases; junction bases outside the gene matches: 14. The germline V gene has CDR1 SEHNR and CDR2 FQNEAQ (reference sequence). The CDR3 is 17 residues long. Here the CDR3 DNA reads TGTGCCAGCAACAAAGACTATACTAGCGGGGCTAACAATGAGCAGTTCTTC. This sequence encodes CASNKDYTSGANNEQFF.

V and J are TRBV7-9 and TRBJ1-4, with TRBD1 identical over 7 bases. This CDR3 is 16 amino acids long. In germline, CDR1 is SEHNR, CDR2 FQNEAQ (reference sequence). Unmatched junction bases numbered 6, after V lost 1 base and J lost 4 bases. The CDR3 loop is CASSLGIQGDNEKLFF. The CDR3 DNA reads as TGTGCCAGCAGCTTAGGTATCCAGGGGGATAATGAAAAACTGTTTTTT.

J is TRBJ2-1 and V is TRBV5-1; 11 bases agree with TRBD2. With V trimmed by 4 bases and J by 9 bases, 9 bases remained unmatched. The germline V gene has CDR1 SGHRS and CDR2 YFSETQ. The CDR3 length is 15 residues. The CDR3 reads CASSLLAGDQGEQFF. The CDR3 DNA follows: TGCGCCAGCAGCCTACTAGCGGGAGACCAAGGTGAGCAGTTCTTC.

The J gene is TRBJ1-5, the V gene TRBV28, with TRBD1 matching 8 bases. Looked up from germline, CDR1 is MDHEN and CDR2 is SYDVKM. This CDR3 spans 14 amino acids. The trim removed 4 bases at V and 6 bases at J, leaving 5 bases unmatched. CDR3 sequence: CASSYGQGSQPQHF. The CDR3 region has the DNA TGTGCCAGCAGTTACGGACAGGGCAGTCAGCCCCAGCATTTT.

This sequence joins TRBV7-2 and TRBJ2-3; a possible D gene is TRBD2 (5 bases). CDR3 length: 13 amino acids. Looked up from germline, CDR1 is SGHTA and CDR2 is FQGNSA. Trimming stripped 5 bases from V and 6 bases from J, with 12 bases between. In DNA, the CDR3 is TGTGCCAGCAGCCCGGAGCCTAGCGATACGCAGTATTTT. Amino acids: CASSPEPSDTQYF.

The chain couples TRBV11-2 to TRBJ2-7, with TRBD1 matching 12 bases. J lost 4 bases, V lost 4 bases, and 5 bases had no gene match. CDR3 length: 15 residues. Germline values: CDR1 SGHAT, CDR2 FQNNGV. The CDR3 DNA sequence: TGTGCCAGCAGCTCGGGACAGGGGGCTGGATACGAGCAGTACTTC. Its translation is CASSSGQGAGYEQYF. Using reference TRBV11-2 and TRBJ2-7 for the parts outside the CDR3, the full variable domain is EAGVAQSPRYKIIEKRQSVAFWCNPISGHATLYWYQQILGQGPKLLIQFQNNGVVDDSQLPKDRFSAERLKGVDSTLKIQPAKLEDSAVYLCASSSGQGAGYEQYFGPGTRLTVT.

This chain uses TRBV7-9 with TRBJ2-2; D not resolved. The CDR3 totals 14 residues. V lost 2 bases and J 6 bases, leaving 10 bases between the germline ends. Germline V gene sequence: CDR1 SEHNR, CDR2 FQNEAQ (reference sequence). CDR3 amino acids: CASSLSQSAGELFF. CDR3 DNA: TGTGCCAGCAGCTTATCACAGTCTGCCGGGGAGCTGTTTTTT.

The V gene is TRBV18, the J gene TRBJ1-1, with D perhaps TRBD1 (5 bases). This CDR3 comprises 14 residues. Germline V gene data show CDR1 as KGHSH and CDR2 as LQKENI. V dropped 4 bases and J dropped 4 bases, with 13 bases sitting between them. CDR3 DNA: TGTGCCAGCTCACAATCCAGGGTGGGCACTGAAGCTTTCTTT. Translation: CASSQSRVGTEAFF.

The V call is TRBV28, the J call TRBJ1-2; D possibly corresponds to TRBD1 (6 bases). CDR3 length: 16 amino acids. Deletions cut 6 bases from V and 5 bases from J, with 22 bases between. Germline-derived CDR1 and CDR2 are MDHEN and SYDVKM. Here the CDR3 reads CASSPGQRAGDYGYTF. In DNA form, the CDR3 reads TGTGCCAGCAGCCCAGGACAGCGGGCCGGGGATTATGGCTACACCTTC.

A remark on this clone: Different DNA sequences within this sample yield the same CDR3. The J gene is TRBJ2-1, the V gene TRBV5-1; 7 bases align to TRBD2. V shed 0 bases, J shed 4 bases, and the junction held 4 bases outside the gene matches. The CDR3 is 15 amino acids. Per the germline V gene, CDR1 is SGHRS and CDR2 is YFSETQ. In DNA form, the CDR3 reads TGCGCCAGCAGCTTGGGACTAGCAGGATACAATGAGCAGTTCTTC. Amino acid sequence: CASSLGLAGYNEQFF. The full variable domain, rest sourced from reference TRBV5-1 and TRBJ2-1, is KAGVTQTPRYLIKTRGQQVTLSCSPISGHRSVSWYQQTPGQGLQFLFEYFSETQRNKGNFPGRFSGRQFSNSRSEMNVSTLELGDSALYLCASSLGLAGYNEQFFGPGTRLTVL.

The rearrangement links TRBV6-5 to TRBJ2-1, with 11 nucleotides matching TRBD2. The V gene's germline CDR1 is MNHEY and CDR2 SVGAGI. Germline trimming cut 0 bases from V and 6 bases from J; bases unmatched to any gene: 4. This CDR3 is 16 amino acids long. The CDR3 nucleotides are TGTGCCAGCAGTTACTCAGAACTAGCGGGAGTCAATGAGCAGTTCTTC. Translated: CASSYSELAGVNEQFF.

The chain has TRBV15 and TRBJ1-5; D ambiguous. The V gene lost 1 base and the J gene lost 6 bases, with 13 bases spanning the gap. Per the germline V gene, CDR1 is LNHNV and CDR2 is YYDKDF (reference sequence). This CDR3 comprises 15 residues. Here the CDR3 DNA reads TGTGCCACCAGCAGAGCGCGGGTTGGGAGTCAGCCCCAGCATTTT. This encodes CATSRARVGSQPQHF.

The rearrangement links TRBV5-1 to TRBJ2-3; D possibly corresponds to TRBD2 (6 bases). Germline values: CDR1 SGHRS, CDR2 YFSETQ. The V gene lost 3 bases and the J gene lost 2 bases, with 16 bases spanning the gap. The CDR3 covers 16 residues. The CDR3 bases are TGCGCCAGCAGCTGGGGGTTCGGGGAGGTCACAGATACGCAGTATTTT. It translates to CASSWGFGEVTDTQYF. Based on the CDR3 plus reference TRBV5-1 and TRBJ2-3, the full variable domain is KAGVTQTPRYLIKTRGQQVTLSCSPISGHRSVSWYQQTPGQGLQFLFEYFSETQRNKGNFPGRFSGRQFSNSRSEMNVSTLELGDSALYLCASSWGFGEVTDTQYFGPGTRLTVL.

V is TRBV19 and J is TRBJ1-1, with D unclear. Germline V gene sequence: CDR1 LNHDA, CDR2 SQIVND (reference sequence). The CDR3 spans 15 residues. V shed 3 bases and J shed 0 bases, with 11 bases lying between them. The chain's CDR3 is CASSIRRQMNTEAFF. In DNA form, the CDR3 reads TGTGCCAGTAGTATCCGGCGTCAGATGAACACTGAAGCTTTCTTT.

This chain links TRBV5-5 with TRBJ1-5, with TRBD1 as a possible D gene (6 bases). The germline CDR1 and CDR2 sequences are SGHKS and YYEKEE (reference sequence). The CDR3 covers 15 residues. V shed 4 bases and J shed 3 bases, with 14 bases lying between them. This CDR3 is CASSDRTDDNQPQHF. The DNA of the CDR3 is TGTGCCAGCAGCGATAGGACAGATGACAATCAGCCCCAGCATTTT.

The rearrangement joins TRBV28 to TRBJ2-7, with D possibly being TRBD1 or TRBD2 (7 bases each). The germline CDR1 and CDR2 sequences are MDHEN and SYDVKM. This CDR3 comprises 14 residues. V was pared by 2 bases and J by 7 bases, with 15 bases between. The CDR3 sequence: CASSLQGGVREQYF. In DNA form, the CDR3 reads TGTGCCAGCAGTTTACAGGGGGGGGTCCGGGAGCAGTACTTC.

The table lists this clone with a few counts. V and J are TRBV6-5 and TRBJ2-7; D remains ambiguous. The germline V and J ends were trimmed by 0 bases and 6 bases, with 6 bases remaining between them. The CDR3 spans 12 residues. Germline V gene lookup returns CDR1 MNHEY and CDR2 SVGAGI. The CDR3 spells CASSYSGLEQYF. The CDR3 region has the DNA TGTGCCAGCAGTTACTCAGGGCTCGAGCAGTACTTC.

The chain employs TRBV6-9 and TRBJ1-2; TRBD1 matches 9 bases. Trimming removed 5 bases from V and 2 bases from J; junction bases left unmatched: 6. The germline CDR1 and CDR2 sequences are MNHGY and SVAAGI. This CDR3 contains 15 residues. DNA of the CDR3: TGTGCCAGCAGTGCCAGGACAGGGGCCAACTATGGCTACACCTTC. It specifies CASSARTGANYGYTF.